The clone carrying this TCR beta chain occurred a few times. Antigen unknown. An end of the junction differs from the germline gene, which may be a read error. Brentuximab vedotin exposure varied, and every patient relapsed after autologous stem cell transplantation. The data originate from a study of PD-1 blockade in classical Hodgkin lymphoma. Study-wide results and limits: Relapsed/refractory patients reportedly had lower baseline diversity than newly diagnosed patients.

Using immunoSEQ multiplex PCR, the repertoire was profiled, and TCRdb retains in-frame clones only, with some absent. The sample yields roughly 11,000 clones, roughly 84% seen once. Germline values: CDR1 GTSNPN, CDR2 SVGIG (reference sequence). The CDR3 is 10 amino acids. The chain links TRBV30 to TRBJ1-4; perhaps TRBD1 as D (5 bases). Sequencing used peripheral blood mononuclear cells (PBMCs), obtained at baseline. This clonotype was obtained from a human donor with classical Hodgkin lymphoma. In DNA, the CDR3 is TGTGCCTGGAGGACTACCCGGGACCTTTTT. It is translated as CAWRTTRDLF.